The next 29 T cell receptor beta chains were all read from a single sample in a study of beta chain features in type 1 diabetes. Investigators reverse transcribed all isolated RNA, so they sequenced expressed TCRB transcripts. Profiled with immunoSEQ multiplex PCR; TCRdb holds only in-frame clones, not every one. The data show over 700,000 clones, with around a sixth seen just once and about 0.025% held by the top ten. Specimen: naive CD4+ T cells from blood. The receptors were gathered from a woman under 30 in good health.

This sequence joins TRBV18 and TRBJ1-6; D call uncertain. CDR3 size: 13 residues. V lost 3 bases, J lost 7 bases, and 7 bases lay in between. Per the germline V gene, CDR1 is KGHSH and CDR2 is LQKENI. The CDR3 here is CASSPTQNSPLHF. CDR3 DNA: TGTGCCAGCTCACCTACACAGAATTCACCCCTCCACTTT. The variable domain in full, with the rest retrieved from reference TRBV18 and TRBJ1-6, is NAGVMQNPRHLVRRRGQEARLRCSPMKGHSHVYWYRQLPEEGLKFMVYLQKENIIDESGMPKERFSAEFPKEGPSILRIQQVVRGDSAAYFCASSPTQNSPLHFGNGTRLTVT.

The rearrangement links TRBV20-1 to TRBJ2-3; no firm D call. The CDR3 is 9 amino acids. V gave up 3 bases and J gave up 6 bases, with 1 base separating them. Germline CDR1 is DFQATT and CDR2 is SNEGSKA (reference sequence). CDR3 in DNA: TGCAGTGCTAGTGATACGCAGTATTTT. Translating it yields CSASDTQYF.

This clone was observed many times. The chain recombines TRBV14 with TRBJ1-3; D gene unclear. The CDR3 is 16 amino acids. The germline V gene encodes CDR1 SGHDN and CDR2 FVKESK. The V end lost 0 bases, the J end lost 2 bases, and 11 bases lay between the germline ends. CDR3 sequence: CASSQEFQWPGNTIYF. The DNA for the CDR3 is TGTGCCAGCAGCCAAGAATTTCAATGGCCTGGAAACACCATATATTTT.

The chain is built from TRBV7-2 and TRBJ2-7; 7 bases fit TRBD2. The V gene's germline CDR1 is SGHTA and CDR2 FQGNSA. Trimming took 1 base from V and 6 from J; bases not matched to a gene: 9. CDR3 length: 15 amino acids. The CDR3 DNA reads TGTGCCAGCAGCTTAGGGGGGACTAAGCGGTTCGAGCAGTACTTC. This encodes CASSLGGTKRFEQYF.

This clone was seen a handful of times. The chain uses TRBV5-1 and TRBJ1-2, with 8 bases fitting TRBD1. The ends lost 2 bases at V and 8 bases at J; junction bases unmatched: 8. This CDR3 region has 14 residues. CDR1 and CDR2 from the germline V gene are SGHRS and YFSETQ. The CDR3, as DNA: TGCGCCAGCAGCTTTCAGGGGGCAAATCAGGGCTACACCTTC. Translation gives CASSFQGANQGYTF.

The table lists this clone with a count of one. The chain joins TRBV29-1 to TRBJ2-1, with no clear D. From germline, CDR1 is SQVTM and CDR2 ANQGSEA. This CDR3 has 14 amino acids. With 4 bases removed from V and 4 bases from J, the gap between germline ends came to 14 bases. The CDR3 loop is CSVVPNPAYNEQFF. DNA for the CDR3: TGCAGCGTTGTCCCCAACCCGGCGTACAATGAGCAGTTCTTC.

This clone has a handful of counts. The chain is built from TRBV2 and TRBJ2-4, with TRBD2 matching 7 bases. Trimming cost V 5 bases and J 8 bases; bases outside gene matches: 6. Germline-derived CDR1 and CDR2 are SNHLY and FYNNEI. There are 13 residues in the CDR3. The DNA of the CDR3 is TGTGCCAGCAGTCCCAATGGACTAGACATTCAGTACTTC. Protein product: CASSPNGLDIQYF.

The gene calls are TRBV7-8 and TRBJ2-7, with a weak D call TRBD1 (6 bases). CDR1 and CDR2 from the germline V gene are SGHVS and FQNEAQ. This CDR3 contains 14 residues. The V end lost 6 bases, the J end lost 4 bases, and 16 bases lay between the germline ends. CDR3 protein: CASSAGVNGYEQYF. As DNA, the CDR3 is TGTGCCAGCAGTGCAGGGGTCAACGGGTACGAGCAGTACTTC.

This clone has only a few counts. The rearrangement uses TRBV7-2 and TRBJ2-3; D ambiguous. This CDR3 is 12 amino acids long. Looked up from germline, CDR1 is SGHTA and CDR2 is FQGNSA. Trimming removed 5 bases at V and 6 bases at J, with 9 bases between. In nucleotides, the CDR3 is TGTGCCAGCAGCCGCTTCTGGGATACGCAGTATTTT. Translated: CASSRFWDTQYF.

The chain joins TRBV11-2 to TRBJ2-5; weak D call: TRBD2 (5 bases). Germline V CDR1 and CDR2: SGHAT, FQNNGV. V was pared by 5 bases and J by 4 bases, with 17 bases between. This CDR3 is built from 15 residues. The CDR3, as DNA: TGTGCCAGCAGCACTATCTATGGGAGAGGAGAGACCCAGTACTTC. Amino acid sequence: CASSTIYGRGETQYF.

The chain combines TRBV28 with TRBJ2-3; D could derive from TRBD1 or TRBD2 (5 bases each). This CDR3 has 17 amino acids. CDR1 MDHEN and CDR2 SYDVKM come from the germline V gene. V lost 3 bases, J lost 2 bases, and 18 bases lay in between. CDR3 coding DNA: TGTGCCAGCAGTTTCGGTTCAGCCGGGGCCTCCACAGATACGCAGTATTTT. This sequence encodes CASSFGSAGASTDTQYF.

The chain has TRBV5-4 and TRBJ2-2, with D perhaps matching TRBD2 (7 bases). In germline, CDR1 is SGHNT, CDR2 YYREEE (reference sequence). V was cut by 3 bases and J by 0 bases, with 18 bases left in between. CDR3 length: 18 residues. The CDR3 loop reads CASSSGITGGANTGELFF. The CDR3 bases are TGTGCCAGCAGCTCTGGCATTACGGGGGGCGCGAACACCGGGGAGCTGTTTTTT.

This chain joins TRBV28 and TRBJ2-6; D uncertain. CDR1 is MDHEN, CDR2 SYDVKM, per germline. The CDR3 runs 15 residues. Deletions cut 8 bases from V and 0 bases from J, with 11 bases between. DNA of the CDR3: TGTGCCAGCTCGGGCGGCTACTCTGGGGCCAACGTCCTGACTTTC. It yields the protein CASSGGYSGANVLTF.

Only a few counts were recorded for this clone. V and J are TRBV9 and TRBJ2-2; no definite D call. Per the germline V gene, CDR1 is SGDLS and CDR2 is YYNGEE. The V end lost 0 bases, the J end lost 6 bases, and 15 bases lay between the germline ends. This CDR3 contains 16 residues. The CDR3 region is CASSVGADGIPGELFF. In DNA form, the CDR3 reads TGTGCCAGCAGCGTAGGGGCAGACGGTATCCCCGGGGAGCTGTTTTTT.

CDR3 bases: TGTGCCAGTAGTATAGGCGTTGGTGGCAGGTACGAGCAGTACTTC. Its protein is CASSIGVGGRYEQYF. This chain joins TRBV19 and TRBJ2-7; D is unresolved. Trimming removed 1 base from V and 4 bases from J, with 14 bases in between. CDR1 LNHDA and CDR2 SQIVND come from the germline V gene (reference sequence). This CDR3 spans 15 amino acids. The complete variable domain, with remaining parts taken from reference TRBV19 and TRBJ2-7, reads DGGITQSPKYLFRKEGQNVTLSCEQNLNHDAMYWYRQDPGQGLRLIYYSQIVNDFQKGDIAEGYSVSREKKESFPLTVTSAQKNPTAFYLCASSIGVGGRYEQYFGPGTRLTVT.

This clone has a handful of counts. The chain links TRBV29-1 to TRBJ2-5; D not resolved. The germline V and J ends were trimmed by 3 bases and 2 bases, with 7 bases remaining between them. Germline lookup yields CDR1 SQVTM and CDR2 ANQGSEA. This CDR3 is 12 amino acids long. Here the CDR3 reads CSVDPQQETQYF. The CDR3 nucleotides read TGCAGCGTTGACCCCCAGCAAGAGACCCAGTACTTC.

The chain combines TRBV19 with TRBJ2-2; weak D call: TRBD1 (5 bases). Germline-derived CDR1 and CDR2 are LNHDA and SQIVND (reference sequence). This CDR3 contains 16 residues. V was pared by 8 bases and J by 5 bases, with 21 bases between. As DNA, the CDR3 is TGTGCCAGTGTCGCGAAAGGGGCCCTGTTAACCGGGGAGCTGTTTTTT. It specifies CASVAKGALLTGELFF.

In regard to this clone: Other DNA sequences in this sample translate to the same CDR3. The chain has TRBV18 and TRBJ2-1; D ambiguous. Trimming left V 1 base short and J 5 bases short, with 6 bases between. Germline CDR1 and CDR2: KGHSH and LQKENI. The length of the CDR3 is 13 residues. The CDR3, as DNA: TGTGCCAGCTCACCACGGGGTAACAATGAGCAGTTCTTC. Translation: CASSPRGNNEQFF.

This rearrangement joins TRBV9 to TRBJ2-5; D is unresolved. V lost 6 bases, J lost 5 bases, and 20 bases lay in between. Germline CDR1 reads SGDLS; CDR2 reads YYNGEE. The CDR3 contains 15 residues. This chain's CDR3 is CASTTGPRVGETQYF. The CDR3 DNA reads TGTGCCAGCACGACCGGACCTAGGGTTGGGGAGACCCAGTACTTC.

This clone has just a few counts. The chain employs TRBV18 and TRBJ2-4; 8 bases align to TRBD2. This CDR3 region has 19 residues. Germline trimming cut 4 bases from V and 3 bases from J; bases unmatched to any gene: 17. CDR1 is KGHSH, CDR2 LQKENI, per germline. Written as DNA, the CDR3 is TGTGCCAGCTCACTCAGGGGCCCGGGAGGGCCGCTAGGCAAAAACATTCAGTACTTC. Translating gives CASSLRGPGGPLGKNIQYF.

The chain joins TRBV19 to TRBJ1-2; D may be TRBD1 (5 bases). V lost 6 bases and J 2 bases, leaving 13 bases between the germline ends. This CDR3 has 14 residues. Germline V CDR1 and CDR2: LNHDA, SQIVND (reference sequence). Here the CDR3 DNA reads TGTGCCAGTAGCCCATTAGGGGCAAACTATGGCTACACCTTC. This sequence encodes CASSPLGANYGYTF.

There are a few counts of this clone. The rearrangement links TRBV9 to TRBJ2-7; no firm D call. The CDR3 loop spans 14 amino acids. Germline V gene sequence: CDR1 SGDLS, CDR2 YYNGEE. Trimming took 0 bases from V and 2 from J, leaving 9 bases between them. The CDR3 spells CASSVDPVTYEQYF. Here the CDR3 DNA reads TGTGCCAGCAGCGTAGACCCTGTTACCTACGAGCAGTACTTC.

This sequence joins TRBV4-2 and TRBJ2-3; 14 bases fit TRBD2. CDR1 LGHNA and CDR2 YNFKEQ come from the germline V gene. This CDR3 region has 15 residues. With V trimmed by 10 bases and J by 6 bases, 9 bases remained unmatched. CDR3 protein: CATRPRLAGGDTQYF. The DNA of the CDR3 is TGTGCCACTCGTCCCCGACTAGCGGGAGGGGATACGCAGTATTTT.

V is TRBV7-2 and J is TRBJ2-7; TRBD2 aligns across 7 bases. Looked up from germline, CDR1 is SGHTA and CDR2 is FQGNSA. The CDR3 runs 15 residues. V was clipped by 5 bases and J by 4 bases; unmatched bases: 11. The CDR3 is CASSQKAGYYYEQYF. The CDR3 bases are TGTGCCAGCAGCCAGAAAGCGGGGTACTATTACGAGCAGTACTTC.

About this clone itself: The junction departs from the called germline gene at one end, perhaps through a read error. V gene TRBV5-4 combines with J gene TRBJ2-7; D assignment may be TRBD1 or TRBD2 (7 bases each). CDR1 and CDR2 (germline): SGHNT, YYREEE (reference sequence). This CDR3 is built from 18 residues. CDR3 in DNA: TGCGCCAGCAGCCAAGCCCTCCCCCACGACAGGGAGGGTTACGAGCAGTACTTC. This translates into CASSQALPHDREGYEQYF.

This clone was recorded a few times. The chain links TRBV18 to TRBJ2-5, with D hard to call. The germline CDR1 and CDR2 sequences are KGHSH and LQKENI. Deletions cut 4 bases from V and 2 bases from J, with 14 bases between. This CDR3 has 15 residues. The CDR3 sequence: CASSRLGSLQETQYF. CDR3 bases: TGTGCCAGCTCACGTCTGGGGTCGCTTCAAGAGACCCAGTACTTC.

The chain combines TRBV6-6 with TRBJ2-3, with no clear D. CDR3 size: 14 residues. Germline V gives CDR1 MNHNY, CDR2 SVGAGI (reference sequence). Trimming left V 3 bases short and J 2 bases short, with 9 bases between. The chain's CDR3 is CASSYPGATDTQYF. Written as DNA, the CDR3 is TGTGCCAGCAGTTATCCCGGTGCCACAGATACGCAGTATTTT.

This sequence joins TRBV7-3 and TRBJ2-1; D may match TRBD1 or TRBD2 (5 bases each). The ends were cut back, 5 bases at V and 9 bases at J, with 14 bases in the middle. Per the germline V gene, CDR1 is SGHTA and CDR2 is FQGTGA. CDR3 length equals 13 residues. CDR3 coding DNA: TGTGCCAGCAGCCGGGACCTCCGGGGTGAGCAGTTCTTC. This sequence encodes CASSRDLRGEQFF.

The sample holds a few counts of this clone. The V and J genes are TRBV7-2 and TRBJ2-3; TRBD2 agrees at 12 bases. The CDR3 consists of 18 residues. Germline CDR1 SGHTA, CDR2 FQGNSA. V was pared by 2 bases and J by 2 bases, with 8 bases of the junction left unmatched. The CDR3 DNA follows: TGTGCCAGCAGCTTAAGGCTAGCGGGAGGGAGGCCCACAGATACGCAGTATTTT. This codes for CASSLRLAGGRPTDTQYF.